This T cell receptor beta chain was identified during a study of T cell repertoires in cytomegalovirus infection. Study overall: Indicated by public TCR beta signatures were CMV infection and matching HLA type. Study findings and constraints: Totalled public TCR beta family frequency picked out people who carried CMV plus the relevant HLA. The ex vivo response was dominated by HLA-C-restricted CMV-specific TCR beta clonotypes.

Deletions cut 4 bases from V and 1 base from J, with 16 bases between. CDR3 length: 16 residues. Germline assignment: CDR1 SGHDT and CDR2 YYEEEE. TCRdb reprocessed the reads with MiXCR, giving one entry per CDR3 protein. The table lists nearly 450,000 distinct CDR3 sequences, roughly 30% of them singletons. This clonotype was seen repeatedly, ten times or more. Its specificity is unknown. The clonotype comes from a human donor in good health (CMV status not recorded). Some clones in this sample may be carry-over from other donors' samples. The rearrangement joins TRBV5-6 to TRBJ2-3, with D tentatively TRBD2 (6 bases). The material sequenced was PBMCs. In nucleotides, the CDR3 is TGTGCCAGCAGCGCGGGACTCCCAATGGGCACAGATACGCAGTATTTT. This gives the protein CASSAGLPMGTDTQYF. Looking up the rest from reference TRBV5-6 and TRBJ2-3 gives the full variable domain: DAGVTQSPTHLIKTRGQQVTLRCSPKSGHDTVSWYQQALGQGPQFIFQYYEEEERQRGNFPDRFSGHQFPNYSSELNVNALLLGDSALYLCASSAGLPMGTDTQYFGPGTRLTVL.